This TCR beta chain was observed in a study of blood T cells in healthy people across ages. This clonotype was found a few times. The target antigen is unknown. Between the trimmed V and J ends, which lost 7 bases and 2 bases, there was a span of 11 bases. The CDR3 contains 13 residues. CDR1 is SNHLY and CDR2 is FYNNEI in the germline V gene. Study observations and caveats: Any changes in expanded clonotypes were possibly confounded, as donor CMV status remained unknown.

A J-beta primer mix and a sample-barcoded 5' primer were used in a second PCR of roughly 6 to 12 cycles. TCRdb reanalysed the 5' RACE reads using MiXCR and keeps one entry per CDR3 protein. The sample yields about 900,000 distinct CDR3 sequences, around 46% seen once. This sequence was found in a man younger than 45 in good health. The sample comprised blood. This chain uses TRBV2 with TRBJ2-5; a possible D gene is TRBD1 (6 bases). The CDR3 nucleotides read TGTGCCAGCACCGTTGGACAGCAAGAGACCCAGTACTTC. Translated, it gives CASTVGQQETQYF.